This TCR beta chain was sequenced during a study of blood T cell repertoires in COVID-19. Authors' processing steps: How many nucleated cells were present was estimated from reference gene primer amplification. The repertoire was sequenced with immunoSEQ multiplex PCR; TCRdb's copy has only in-frame clones and lacks some. The V and J calls and clone size are taken from that table; D and trimming were inferred from the DNA. The profile shows 260,000 or so clones, approximately 89% of them singletons. Participants' reported clinical history set cohort assignment. Trimming removed 5 bases from V and 2 bases from J; junction bases left unmatched: 8. Germline values: CDR1 WNHNN, CDR2 SYGVQD (reference sequence). The CDR3 has 16 residues.

Material for sequencing was PBMCs or T cells enriched from blood (not recorded which). This sequence originates from a woman in her thirties or forties with acute COVID-19. This sequence joins TRBV10-1 and TRBJ2-3, with TRBD2 matching 9 bases. This CDR3 reads CASSTGAGGDTDTQYF. CDR3 coding DNA: TGCGCCAGCAGTACTGGGGCGGGAGGGGACACAGATACGCAGTATTTT.